This T cell receptor beta chain derives from a study of PD-1 blockade in classical Hodgkin lymphoma. Findings of the study overall: There was a significant rise in CD4+ TCR diversity by C4D1, with no such rise for CD8+. Those achieving complete response showed baseline diversity like newly diagnosed patients. With respect to the repertoire differences, their causes, possibly disease activity or prior therapy, remain undefined.

Method: immunoSEQ multiplex PCR; TCRdb's copy keeps in-frame clones and lacks some. Of 35,000 to 45,000 clones listed, 69% are singletons. V gave up 2 bases and J gave up 0 bases; unmatched junction bases: 6. The CDR3 covers 16 residues. Germline V gene sequence: CDR1 SGDLS, CDR2 YYNGEE. Points on this clone: Its antigen is unidentified.

All patients experienced relapse after autologous stem cell transplantation, and brentuximab vedotin exposure was variable. Complete response, partial response or progressive disease was each patient's best response. This material consisted of peripheral blood mononuclear cells (PBMCs), taken before the second cycle of nivolumab. The J gene is TRBJ2-3, the V gene TRBV9, with 7 bases matching TRBD1. The clonotype was recovered from a human donor with classical Hodgkin lymphoma. CDR3 DNA sequence: TGTGCCAGCAGCGTCCGGACAGGTCCAAGCACAGATACGCAGTATTTT. Amino acid sequence: CASSVRTGPSTDTQYF.